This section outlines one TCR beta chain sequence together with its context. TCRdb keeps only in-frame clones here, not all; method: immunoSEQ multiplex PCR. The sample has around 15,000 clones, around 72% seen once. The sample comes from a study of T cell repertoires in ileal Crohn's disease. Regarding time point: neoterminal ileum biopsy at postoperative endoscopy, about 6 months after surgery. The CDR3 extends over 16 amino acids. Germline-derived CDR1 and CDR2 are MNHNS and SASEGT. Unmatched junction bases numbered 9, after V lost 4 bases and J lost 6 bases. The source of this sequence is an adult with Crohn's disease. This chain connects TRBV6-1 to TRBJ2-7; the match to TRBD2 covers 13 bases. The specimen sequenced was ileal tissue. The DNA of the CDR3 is TGTGCCAGCAGTGGGCGACCGGGACTAGCGGGGACCGAGCAGTACTTC. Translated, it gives CASSGRPGLAGTEQYF.